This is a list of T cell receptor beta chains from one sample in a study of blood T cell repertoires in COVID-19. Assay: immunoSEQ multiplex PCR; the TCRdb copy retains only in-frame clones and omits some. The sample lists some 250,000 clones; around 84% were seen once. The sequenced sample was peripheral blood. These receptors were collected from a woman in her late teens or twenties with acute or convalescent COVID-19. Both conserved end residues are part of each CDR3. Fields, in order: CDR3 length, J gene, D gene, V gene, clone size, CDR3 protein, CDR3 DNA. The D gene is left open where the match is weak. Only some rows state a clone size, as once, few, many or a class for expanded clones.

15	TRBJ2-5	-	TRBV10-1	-	CASSVAGTAGETQYF	TGCGCCAGCAGTGTCGCGGGAACGGCCGGGGAGACCCAGTACTTC
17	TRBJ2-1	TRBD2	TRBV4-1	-	CASSQGTSGTGYNEQFF	TGCGCCAGCAGCCAAGGGACTAGCGGGACGGGGTACAATGAGCAGTTCTTC
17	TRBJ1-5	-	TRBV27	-	CASSSVGQQDSNQPQHF	TGTGCCAGCAGTTCCGTAGGACAGCAGGATAGCAATCAGCCCCAGCATTTT
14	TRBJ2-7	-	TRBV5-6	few	CASSWSLRSYEQYF	TGTGCCAGCAGCTGGTCTCTGCGTTCCTACGAGCAGTACTTC
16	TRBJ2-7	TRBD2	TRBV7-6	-	CASSTRLADSSYEQYF	TGTGCCAGCAGCACCAGACTAGCGGATAGCTCCTACGAGCAGTACTTC
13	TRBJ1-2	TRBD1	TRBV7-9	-	CASSLKQGYGYTF	TGTGCCAGCAGCTTGAAACAGGGGTATGGCTACACCTTC
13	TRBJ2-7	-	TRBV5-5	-	CASSFMASYEQYF	TGTGCCAGCAGCTTCATGGCCTCCTACGAGCAGTACTTC
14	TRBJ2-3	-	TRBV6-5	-	CASSRQEWGDTQYF	TGTGCCAGCAGCAGACAGGAATGGGGAGATACGCAGTATTTT
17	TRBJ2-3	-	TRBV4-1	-	CASSQGAREVRTDTQYF	TGCGCCAGCAGCCAGGGTGCGAGAGAGGTACGCACAGATACGCAGTATTTT
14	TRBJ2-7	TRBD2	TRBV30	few	CAWGIAGEKYEQYF	TGTGCCTGGGGTATAGCGGGAGAAAAATACGAGCAGTACTTC
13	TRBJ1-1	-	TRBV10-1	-	CASSDEKNTEAFF	TGCGCCAGCAGTGACGAGAAAAACACTGAAGCTTTCTTT
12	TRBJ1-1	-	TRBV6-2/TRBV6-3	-	CASSYSSRPAFF	TGTGCCAGCAGTTACTCGAGCAGGCCGGCTTTCTTT
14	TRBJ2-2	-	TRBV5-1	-	CASSYGLTTGELFF	TGCGCCAGCAGCTACGGACTTACCACCGGGGAGCTGTTTTTT
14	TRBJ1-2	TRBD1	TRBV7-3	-	CASSLTGTDYGYTF	TGTGCCAGCAGCTTAACTGGGACAGACTATGGCTACACCTTC
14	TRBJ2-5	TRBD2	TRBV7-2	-	CASSSSGRGETQYF	TGTGCCAGCAGCTCTAGCGGGAGAGGTGAGACCCAGTACTTC
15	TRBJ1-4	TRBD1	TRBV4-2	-	CASSQDREANEKLFF	TGTGCCAGCAGCCAGGACAGGGAAGCGAATGAAAAACTGTTTTTT
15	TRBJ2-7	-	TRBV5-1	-	CASSPDWDYLYEQYF	TGCGCCAGCAGTCCGGACTGGGATTACCTCTACGAGCAGTACTTC
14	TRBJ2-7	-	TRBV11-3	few	CASSLDPDSTEQYF	TGTGCCAGCAGCTTAGATCCAGACAGTACCGAGCAGTACTTC
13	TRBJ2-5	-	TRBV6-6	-	CASSDSRGETQYF	TGTGCCAGCAGTGATTCCAGGGGTGAGACCCAGTACTTC
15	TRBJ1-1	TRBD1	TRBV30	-	CAWSVVGQGHTEAFF	TGTGCCTGGAGTGTTGTCGGACAGGGGCACACTGAAGCTTTCTTT
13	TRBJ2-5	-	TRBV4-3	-	CASSRDQGETQYF	TGCGCCAGCAGCCGAGATCAGGGAGAGACCCAGTACTTC
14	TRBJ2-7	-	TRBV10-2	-	CASSELRQIYEQYF	TGCGCCAGCAGTGAGTTGCGACAGATCTACGAGCAGTACTTC
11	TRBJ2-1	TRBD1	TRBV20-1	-	CSAPQGNEQFF	TGCAGTGCTCCACAGGGGAATGAGCAGTTCTTC
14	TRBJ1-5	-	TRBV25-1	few	CASSWGSGNQPQHF	TGTGCCAGCAGTTGGGGTAGCGGTAATCAGCCCCAGCATTTT
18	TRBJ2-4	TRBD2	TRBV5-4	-	CASSRPTSGSAWKNIQYF	TGTGCCAGCAGCCGCCCGACTAGCGGGAGCGCGTGGAAAAACATTCAGTACTTC
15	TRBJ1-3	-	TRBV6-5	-	CASSSSVFSGNTIYF	TGTGCCAGCAGTTCCAGTGTCTTCTCTGGAAACACCATATATTTT
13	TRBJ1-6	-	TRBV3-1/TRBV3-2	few	CASSQVPGKPLHF	TGTGCCAGCAGCCAAGTTCCGGGGAAACCCCTCCACTTT
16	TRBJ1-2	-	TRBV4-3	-	CASSQELRNLNYGYTF	TGCGCCAGCAGCCAAGAATTGAGAAACCTCAACTATGGCTACACCTTC